The 27 T cell receptor beta chains below were found in one sample sequenced in a study of blood T cells in healthy people across ages. A second PCR, run for roughly 7 to 12 cycles, used a sample-barcoded 5' primer plus a J-beta primer mix. TCRdb processed the 5' RACE reads anew with MiXCR; each CDR3 protein has one entry. This sample has around 1,000,000 distinct CDR3 sequences, with 25% found just once. The sample also formed part of further work on T cells of mothers and their children.

Sample: blood. Every receptor here comes from a girl aged 2-10 years in good health.

This clonotype was found a few times. This chain uses TRBV7-8 with TRBJ1-1; no definite D call. Trimming took off 5 bases at V and 1 base at J, with 8 bases between the two ends. The CDR3 covers 13 residues. Germline lookup yields CDR1 SGHVS and CDR2 FQNEAQ. This CDR3 is CASSKLGNTEAFF. CDR3 DNA: TGTGCCAGCAGCAAGCTGGGGAACACTGAAGCTTTCTTT.

This clonotype has only a few counts. The V gene is TRBV5-1, the J gene TRBJ2-2; 8 positions agree with TRBD2. The germline CDR1 and CDR2 sequences are SGHRS and YFSETQ. The CDR3 contains 17 residues. The V and J ends lost 1 base and 1 base, in that order; junction bases with no gene match: 6. The CDR3 DNA sequence: TGCGCCAGCAGCTTGACCCTCCTAGCGGGGAACACCGGGGAGCTGTTTTTT. This sequence encodes CASSLTLLAGNTGELFF.

The V gene is TRBV15, the J gene TRBJ1-5; TRBD1 is a possible D gene (6 bases). Germline assignment: CDR1 LNHNV and CDR2 YYDKDF (reference sequence). The CDR3 runs 15 residues. V lost 4 bases, J lost 7 bases, and 17 bases lay in between. The CDR3 sequence: CATSTGQTRGQPQHF. Here the CDR3 DNA reads TGTGCCACCAGCACTGGACAGACACGAGGACAGCCCCAGCATTTT.

This clonotype turned up a few times. The genes are TRBV7-9 and TRBJ2-5; TRBD1 might be the D (5 bases). The J call may be in error: the DNA end matches TRBJ2-1 better. CDR3 length: 12 amino acids. Germline loops: CDR1 SEHNR, CDR2 FQNEAQ (reference sequence). The DNA of the CDR3 is TGTGCCAGCAGCCACAGGATCCGTGAGCAGTTCTTC. It translates to CASSHRIREQFF.

Concerning this clonotype: The missing conserved phenylalanine or tryptophan at the end of this CDR3 makes a read error likely. The rearrangement links TRBV28 to TRBJ2-5; a possible D gene is TRBD1 (5 bases). This CDR3 spans 14 amino acids. V lost 6 bases and J 5 bases, leaving 16 bases between the germline ends. Per germline, CDR1 MDHEN and CDR2 SYDVKM. The DNA for the CDR3 is TGTGCCAGCAGCTTAAGTTCAGGGTGGGAGACCCAGTACCTC. This gives the protein CASSLSSGWETQYL.

In its sample, this clonotype was seen many times. The chain recombines TRBV3-1 with TRBJ2-1; no reliable D call. Trimming removed 0 bases at V and 8 bases at J, with 8 bases between. The CDR3 spans 13 residues. Germline V gene data show CDR1 as LGHDT and CDR2 as YNNKEL (reference sequence). CDR3 DNA sequence: TGTGCCAGCAGCCAAGATCCGGGTGATGAGCAGTTCTTC. Translation gives CASSQDPGDEQFF.

V is TRBV6-2 or TRBV6-3 and J is TRBJ2-5; D unclear. Germline V CDR1 and CDR2: MNHEY, SVGEGT. The CDR3 is made up of 15 amino acids. The V end was cut by 0 bases, the J end by 1 base, with 9 bases between. CDR3 protein: CASSYSAGPQETQYF. The CDR3 DNA sequence: TGTGCCAGCAGTTACTCGGCCGGGCCCCAAGAGACCCAGTACTTC.

This chain connects TRBV7-6 to TRBJ2-1; D remains unclear. Trimming removed 3 bases from V and 5 bases from J, with 14 bases in between. The length of the CDR3 is 15 residues. CDR1 and CDR2 (germline): SGHVS, FNYEAQ. The CDR3 DNA reads as TGTGCCAGCAGCTTCTCGCGGAACGTTAACAATGAGCAGTTCTTC. This encodes CASSFSRNVNNEQFF. The full variable domain, its missing parts supplied by reference TRBV7-6 and TRBJ2-1, is GAGVSQSPRYKVTKRGQDVALRCDPISGHVSLYWYRQALGQGPEFLTYFNYEAQQDKSGLPNDRFSAERPEGSISTLTIQRTEQRDSAMYRCASSFSRNVNNEQFFGPGTRLTVL.

A few counts support this clonotype. The chain is built from TRBV12-3 or TRBV12-4 and TRBJ1-3; D perhaps matches TRBD1 (5 bases). V was pared by 6 bases and J by 0 bases, with 12 bases between. The CDR3 sequence is 15 residues long. In DNA, the CDR3 is TGTGCCAGCAGCCCAAGACAGAGCTCTGGAAACACCATATATTTT. Its translation is CASSPRQSSGNTIYF.

This clonotype was detected only a few times. The V gene is TRBV29-1, the J gene TRBJ2-5; no clear D gene. Germline V gene sequence: CDR1 SQVTM, CDR2 ANQGSEA. The CDR3 runs 10 residues. The CDR3 reads CSAFEETQYF. CDR3 coding DNA: TGCAGTGCTTTTGAAGAGACCCAGTACTTC.

This clonotype was seen a handful of times. This sequence joins TRBV7-9 and TRBJ2-1; no definite D call. Trimming took off 2 bases at V and 6 bases at J, with 8 bases between the two ends. CDR1 SEHNR and CDR2 FQNEAQ come from the germline V gene (reference sequence). The CDR3 contains 13 residues. CDR3 sequence reads: CASSLSQINEQFF. The CDR3 DNA sequence: TGTGCCAGCAGCTTATCCCAGATCAATGAGCAGTTCTTC.

This rearrangement joins TRBV10-3 to TRBJ2-5, with D perhaps matching TRBD2 (6 bases). TRBJ2-1 matches the DNA end more closely, so the J call is doubtful. Germline V lookup: CDR1 ENHRY, CDR2 SYGVKD. The CDR3 runs 16 residues. The DNA of the CDR3 is TGTGCCATCAGTGAGTCGGGGCGGGGTTCCGACAATGAGCAGTTCTTC. Encoded protein: CAISESGRGSDNEQFF.

The CDR3 DNA reads TGTGCCAGCAGTTCTGAGACCGGGACCCAGTACTTC. This translates into CASSSETGTQYF. This chain uses TRBV12-3 or TRBV12-4 with TRBJ2-5; D not resolved. The V end lost 4 bases, the J end lost 7 bases, and 10 bases lay between the germline ends. This CDR3 is built from 12 residues.

This clonotype has only a few counts. The chain combines TRBV20-1 with TRBJ2-5; 7 positions agree with TRBD1. The last part of the DNA fits TRBJ2-7 better; the J call may be wrong. The germline V gene has CDR1 DFQATT and CDR2 SNEGSKA (reference sequence). The CDR3 has 13 amino acids. Written as DNA, the CDR3 is TGCAGTGCTAGGGAACAGGGGTTCCACGAGCAGTACTTC. This codes for CSAREQGFHEQYF.

The chain joins TRBV24-1 to TRBJ2-1, with TRBD1 matching over 7 bases. The J call is uncertain, as TRBJ2-5 better fits the DNA end. Germline V CDR1 and CDR2: KGHDR, SFDVKD. This CDR3 has 14 residues. CDR3 in amino acids: CATSDPTGRETQYF. CDR3 bases: TGTGCCACCAGTGACCCGACAGGGAGAGAGACCCAGTACTTC.

V gene TRBV10-3 combines with J gene TRBJ2-5; D is uncertain. The CDR3 length is 15 residues. Germline V gives CDR1 ENHRY, CDR2 SYGVKD. Trimming took off 6 bases at V and 1 base at J, with 15 bases between the two ends. CDR3 region: CAISSAFPIQETQYF. The CDR3 nucleotides read TGTGCCATCAGCTCGGCCTTCCCTATCCAAGAGACCCAGTACTTC.

This clonotype was seen a few times. Its ends do not fully match the called genes, so a read error is possible. The rearrangement joins TRBV4-1 to TRBJ2-5; 15 bases line up with TRBD2. The CDR3 covers 14 residues. The germline gives CDR1 MGHRA, CDR2 YSYEKL. CDR3 loop: CASSQDGLAGGKVF. The CDR3 DNA is TGCGCCAGCAGCCAAGATGGACTAGCGGGAGGGAAGGTCTTC.

The chain links TRBV28 to TRBJ2-7; D is uncertain. CDR3 size: 15 residues. Per germline, CDR1 MDHEN and CDR2 SYDVKM. Trimming removed 1 base from V and 4 bases from J, with 14 bases in between. In DNA form, the CDR3 reads TGTGCCAGCAGTTTATTGCCCAGCCCTTGGTACGAGCAGTACTTC. Translated, it gives CASSLLPSPWYEQYF.

This clonotype has only a few counts. The chain recombines TRBV9 with TRBJ2-5; the D gene is possibly TRBD1 (5 bases). Judging by the DNA end, TRBJ2-7 fits better; the J call may be wrong. The germline V gene has CDR1 SGDLS and CDR2 YYNGEE. This CDR3 is 12 amino acids long. CDR3 nucleotides: TGTGCCAGCAGCGTTGGGGCCCACGAGCAGTACTTC. Translated, it gives CASSVGAHEQYF.

V gene TRBV4-2 combines with J gene TRBJ1-3; 9 bases agree with TRBD1. The V gene end was trimmed by 1 base and the J gene end by 0 bases; junction bases not matched to a gene: 4. CDR1 is LGHNA, CDR2 YNFKEQ, per germline. This CDR3 has 17 amino acids. CDR3 nucleotides: TGTGCCAGCAGCCAAGTTAGGGACAGGGTCTCTGGAAACACCATATATTTT. Protein product: CASSQVRDRVSGNTIYF.

The chain couples TRBV7-3 to TRBJ2-2; tentatively, D is TRBD1 (5 bases). V was clipped by 1 base and J by 2 bases, with 11 bases between them. The CDR3 runs to 16 residues. Germline V gives CDR1 SGHTA, CDR2 FQGTGA. DNA of the CDR3: TGTGCCAGCAGCTTAAGACTTGGGGCCAACACCGGGGAGCTGTTTTTT. This translates into CASSLRLGANTGELFF. The whole variable domain, filled in from reference TRBV7-3 and TRBJ2-2, reads GAGVSQTPSNKVTEKGKYVELRCDPISGHTALYWYRQSLGQGPEFLIYFQGTGAADDSGLPNDRFFAVRPEGSVSTLKIQRTERGDSAVYLCASSLRLGANTGELFFGEGSRLTVL.

This clonotype was recorded many times. This chain joins TRBV21-1 and TRBJ2-5; the DNA was not compared with TRBD2, the D call given in the table. TRBV21-1 is described as a pseudogene. The CDR3 is 15 amino acids. In nucleotides, the CDR3 is TGTGCCAGCAGCAAAGTGAGCCTGGGAGGGGAGACCCAGTACTTC. It specifies CASSKVSLGGETQYF.

In its sample, this clonotype was seen a few times. V and J are TRBV3-1 and TRBJ1-6; possibly TRBD1 for D (5 bases). The length of the CDR3 is 16 residues. The V end was cut by 3 bases, the J end by 9 bases, with 18 bases between. CDR1 LGHDT and CDR2 YNNKEL come from the germline V gene (reference sequence). CDR3 sequence (DNA): TGTGCCAGCAGCCATCCTTTCGGGGACGATAGTTCACCCCTCCACTTT. Its protein product is CASSHPFGDDSSPLHF.

This clonotype turned up a few times. The V gene is TRBV5-1, the J gene TRBJ2-5; perhaps TRBD2 as D (5 bases). The better agreement between TRBJ2-1 and the DNA end casts doubt on the J call. Germline V gene sequence: CDR1 SGHRS, CDR2 YFSETQ. CDR3 size: 15 residues. For the CDR3, the DNA is TGCGCCAGCAGTGCGGGCCGCTTCATGCAAAATGAGCAGTTCTTC. It is translated as CASSAGRFMQNEQFF.

This clonotype came up a few times. The V and J genes are TRBV5-1 and TRBJ2-5; 8 nucleotides line up with TRBD2. The germline CDR1 and CDR2 sequences are SGHRS and YFSETQ. V was pared by 4 bases and J by 1 base, with 6 bases of the junction left unmatched. The CDR3 totals 15 residues. In nucleotides, the CDR3 is TGCGCCAGCAGCGGGACTAGTCCTTTCCAAGAGACCCAGTACTTC. Translating gives CASSGTSPFQETQYF.

The J gene is TRBJ2-3, the V gene TRBV20-1; TRBD1 is a possible D gene (5 bases). In germline, CDR1 is DFQATT, CDR2 SNEGSKA (reference sequence). The CDR3 extends over 13 amino acids. V gave up 4 bases and J gave up 3 bases, with 11 bases separating them. In DNA, the CDR3 is TGCAGTGCTACTGACAGTGAAACAGATACGCAGTATTTT. Translating gives CSATDSETDTQYF.

This chain joins TRBV15 and TRBJ1-1, with unresolved D. Germline loops: CDR1 LNHNV, CDR2 YYDKDF (reference sequence). The CDR3 extends over 13 amino acids. Deletions cut 4 bases from V and 4 bases from J, with 10 bases between. The CDR3 nucleotides read TGTGCCACCAGCATGAGTGTAGGCACTGAAGCTTTCTTT. It encodes CATSMSVGTEAFF.